Listed below are T cell receptor beta chains from one sample, sequenced in a study of regulatory T cells in long-lasting Graves disease. Via MiXCR, TCRdb re-called the multiplex PCR reads, giving one row per CDR3 protein. The table has some 350,000 distinct CDR3 sequences, 15% to 20% seen once; the top ten hold roughly a fifth. The sample was also reused in another study, on T cells in Graves' hyperthyroidism and ophthalmopathy.

Sample: peripheral blood mononuclear cells (PBMCs), taken at new diagnosis, from a patient treated with antithyroid drugs. The receptor set was obtained from a woman in her late teens or twenties with Graves disease. Both conserved end residues are part of each CDR3. A D gene is named only where the DNA matches it firmly. Clone sizes are given selectively: once, few, many, or a class where the clone is expanded.

D: .
J: TRBJ1-2
V: TRBV12-3/TRBV12-4
size: .
CDR3: CASSLALGGVPGYTF
DNA: TGTGCCAGCAGTTTAGCGCTTGGGGGGGTGCCTGGCTACACCTTC

D: .
J: TRBJ1-5
V: TRBV19
size: .
CDR3: CASSIDRVGMGNQPQHF
DNA: TGTGCCAGTAGTATAGATCGAGTGGGGATGGGCAATCAGCCCCAGCATTTT

D: .
J: TRBJ2-7
V: TRBV20-1
size: many
CDR3: CSASNPPGEGNSYEQYF
DNA: TGCAGTGCTTCTAACCCGCCGGGTGAAGGGAACTCCTACGAGCAGTACTTC

D: TRBD1
J: TRBJ1-1
V: TRBV5-1
size: few
CDR3: CASSFTGGGNTEAFF
DNA: TGCGCCAGCAGCTTTACAGGGGGAGGGAACACTGAAGCTTTCTTT

D: .
J: TRBJ2-1
V: TRBV28
size: many
CDR3: CASSLEEILNEQFF
DNA: TGTGCCAGCAGTTTGGAGGAAATACTCAATGAGCAGTTCTTC

D: TRBD1
J: TRBJ2-1
V: TRBV27
size: .
CDR3: CASTHTGTGFLNEQFF
DNA: TGTGCCAGCACCCACACCGGGACAGGGTTTTTAAATGAGCAGTTCTTC

D: TRBD1
J: TRBJ2-7
V: TRBV2
size: many
CDR3: CASSTGTADYEQYF
DNA: TGTGCCAGCAGTACCGGGACAGCGGACTACGAGCAGTACTTC

D: .
J: TRBJ2-7
V: TRBV4-1
size: .
CDR3: CASSQQTPLALTRVSYEQYF
DNA: TGCGCCAGCAGCCAACAAACACCCCTAGCGCTAACAAGGGTCTCCTACGAGCAGTACTTC

D: .
J: TRBJ1-2
V: TRBV11-2
size: few
CDR3: CASSPLAVIPNGYTF
DNA: TGTGCCAGCAGCCCTCTCGCCGTGATTCCCAATGGCTACACCTTC

D: .
J: TRBJ1-2
V: TRBV7-9
size: .
CDR3: CASSIVESIPTHGYTF
DNA: TGTGCCAGCAGCATTGTTGAAAGCATCCCCACCCATGGCTACACCTTC

D: .
J: TRBJ1-3
V: TRBV14
size: .
CDR3: CASSQARTAGNTIYF
DNA: TGTGCCAGCAGCCAAGCCCGGACAGCTGGAAACACCATATATTTT

D: .
J: TRBJ2-4
V: TRBV19
size: few
CDR3: CASAARVLGENIQYF
DNA: TGTGCCAGTGCCGCCCGCGTTCTAGGTGAAAACATTCAGTACTTC

D: .
J: TRBJ2-3
V: TRBV5-1
size: .
CDR3: CASSVPGQSTDTQYF
DNA: TGCGCCAGCAGCGTACCGGGACAAAGCACAGATACGCAGTATTTT

D: .
J: TRBJ1-1
V: TRBV10-3
size: many
CDR3: CAINEGRGEAFF
DNA: TGTGCCATCAACGAGGGGAGGGGTGAAGCTTTCTTT

D: TRBD1
J: TRBJ2-1
V: TRBV9
size: .
CDR3: CASSVDDRGSYNEQFF
DNA: TGTGCCAGCAGCGTAGATGACAGGGGAAGCTACAATGAGCAGTTCTTC

D: .
J: TRBJ2-3
V: TRBV29-1
size: once
CDR3: CSVVPLDSLSTDTQYF
DNA: TGCAGCGTTGTCCCCCTCGACAGCCTAAGCACAGATACGCAGTATTTT

D: TRBD2
J: TRBJ2-3
V: TRBV24-1
size: many
CDR3: CATSELTSGTDTQYF
DNA: TGTGCCACCAGTGAACTGACTAGCGGCACAGATACGCAGTATTTT

D: .
J: TRBJ1-1
V: TRBV28
size: many
CDR3: CASSSGTVEAFF
DNA: TGTGCCAGCAGTTCCGGGACCGTTGAAGCTTTCTTT

D: .
J: TRBJ1-1
V: TRBV20-1
size: few
CDR3: CSASLGQTLTEAFF
DNA: TGCAGTGCTAGTTTAGGACAGACTTTGACTGAAGCTTTCTTT

D: .
J: TRBJ2-7
V: TRBV25-1
size: .
CDR3: CASSDRGATYEQYF
DNA: TGTGCCAGCAGTGACAGGGGGGCAACCTACGAGCAGTACTTC

D: .
J: TRBJ2-7
V: TRBV20-1
size: .
CDR3: CSAPQMVGRVAKQYF
DNA: TGCAGTGCCCCCCAGATGGTAGGCAGGGTTGCGAAGCAGTACTTC

D: .
J: TRBJ1-6
V: TRBV9
size: many
CDR3: CASSVARSNSPLHF
DNA: TGTGCCAGCAGCGTAGCTCGGTCAAATTCACCCCTCCACTTT

D: .
J: TRBJ1-4
V: TRBV4-2
size: .
CDR3: CASSQDPGAGEKLFF
DNA: TGTGCCAGCAGCCAAGATCCAGGGGCTGGTGAAAAACTGTTTTTT

D: .
J: TRBJ2-3
V: TRBV20-1
size: many
CDR3: CSAIPGGTDTQYF
DNA: TGCAGTGCCATACCGGGCGGCACAGATACGCAGTATTTT

D: TRBD2
J: TRBJ2-3
V: TRBV2
size: many
CDR3: CASSLTSGGMDTQYF
DNA: TGTGCCAGCAGCTTGACTAGCGGGGGGATGGATACGCAGTATTTT

D: .
J: TRBJ1-2
V: TRBV19
size: .
CDR3: CAPGVVGETDSGARSGYGYTF
DNA: TGTGCACCCGGAGTAGTCGGTGAAACCGACTCCGGCGCGCGATCGGGCTATGGCTACACCTTC

D: .
J: TRBJ2-3
V: TRBV7-2
size: many
CDR3: CASSLVLAGWGDTQYF
DNA: TGTGCCAGCAGCTTAGTGTTGGCGGGGTGGGGTGATACGCAGTATTTT

D: .
J: TRBJ1-3
V: TRBV6-2/TRBV6-3
size: .
CDR3: CASSSPRDDSGNTIYF
DNA: TGTGCCAGCAGTTCGCCCAGGGACGACTCTGGAAACACCATATATTTT

D: TRBD2
J: TRBJ2-2
V: TRBV3-1
size: .
CDR3: CASSQEAGAYTGELFF
DNA: TGTGCCAGCAGCCAAGAGGCGGGAGCGTACACCGGGGAGCTGTTTTTT

D: .
J: TRBJ2-2
V: TRBV5-1
size: .
CDR3: CASSLGLGALGVGELFF
DNA: TGCGCCAGCAGCTTGGGTCTAGGGGCCCTAGGCGTCGGGGAGCTGTTTTTT

D: .
J: TRBJ2-7
V: TRBV3-1
size: few
CDR3: CASRSYERYF
DNA: TGTGCCAGCAGATCCTACGAGCGGTACTTC

D: .
J: TRBJ2-1
V: TRBV3-1
size: many
CDR3: CASSYGRVNEQFF
DNA: TGTGCCAGCAGCTACGGTCGGGTTAATGAGCAGTTCTTC

D: .
J: TRBJ2-7
V: TRBV27
size: many
CDR3: CASSWTSLGEQYF
DNA: TGTGCCAGCAGTTGGACCTCATTGGGGGAGCAGTACTTC

D: .
J: TRBJ1-2
V: TRBV7-2
size: .
CDR3: CASSLAGRITNYGYTF
DNA: TGTGCCAGCAGCTTAGCGGGACGGATTACTAACTATGGCTACACCTTC

D: .
J: TRBJ2-2
V: TRBV3-1
size: .
CDR3: CASSQQGPGELFF
DNA: TGTGCCAGCAGCCAACAAGGGCCCGGGGAGCTGTTTTTT

D: TRBD1
J: TRBJ2-1
V: TRBV5-1
size: many
CDR3: CASSWGQGALNEQFF
DNA: TGCGCCAGCAGCTGGGGACAGGGGGCTTTAAATGAGCAGTTCTTC